The following is a TCR beta chain sequence with its context. Its target is not known. The sample is drawn from a study of T cell responses to AZD1222 COVID-19 vaccine. Whole-study context: Recipients boosted at about 4 weeks or about 12 weeks are pooled. The study, taken as a whole, reports: Researchers report vaccine-associated CD4 TCRs spanning spike, with dominance at 160-218 and 743-854. The repertoires were collected only after the peak T cell response. Only six or seven AZD1222 recipients were seropositive at baseline.

Per germline, CDR1 LNHNV and CDR2 YYDKDF (reference sequence). The CDR3 consists of 15 residues. V lost 0 bases, J lost 4 bases, and 10 bases lay in between. Using immunoSEQ multiplex PCR, the repertoire was profiled, and TCRdb retains in-frame clones only, with some absent. Altogether approximately 120,000 clones are present, roughly 90% being singletons, with the ten largest covering roughly 4.5%. The source was peripheral blood, collected on day 0 of AZD1222 vaccination. This sequence joins TRBV15 and TRBJ2-4; unclear D gene. This clonotype was obtained from an adult in good health. DNA of the CDR3: TGTGCCACCAGCAGAGATGTGGCTGTAAAAAACATTCAGTACTTC. Translating it yields CATSRDVAVKNIQYF.